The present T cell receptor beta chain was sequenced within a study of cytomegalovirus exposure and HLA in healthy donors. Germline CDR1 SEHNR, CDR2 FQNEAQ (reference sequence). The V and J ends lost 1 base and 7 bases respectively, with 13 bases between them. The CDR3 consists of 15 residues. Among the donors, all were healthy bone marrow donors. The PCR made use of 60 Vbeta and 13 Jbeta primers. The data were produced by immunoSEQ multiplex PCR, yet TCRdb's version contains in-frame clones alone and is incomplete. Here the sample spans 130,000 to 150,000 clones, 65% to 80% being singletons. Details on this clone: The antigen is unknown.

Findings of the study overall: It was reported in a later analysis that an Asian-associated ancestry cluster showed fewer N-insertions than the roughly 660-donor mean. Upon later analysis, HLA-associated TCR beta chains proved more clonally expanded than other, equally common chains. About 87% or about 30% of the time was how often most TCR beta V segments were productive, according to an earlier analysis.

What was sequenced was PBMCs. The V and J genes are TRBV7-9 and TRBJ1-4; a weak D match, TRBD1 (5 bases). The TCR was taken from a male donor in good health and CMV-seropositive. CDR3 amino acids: CASSLEGVIGEKLFF. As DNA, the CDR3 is TGTGCCAGCAGCTTAGAAGGGGTCATTGGTGAAAAACTGTTTTTT.